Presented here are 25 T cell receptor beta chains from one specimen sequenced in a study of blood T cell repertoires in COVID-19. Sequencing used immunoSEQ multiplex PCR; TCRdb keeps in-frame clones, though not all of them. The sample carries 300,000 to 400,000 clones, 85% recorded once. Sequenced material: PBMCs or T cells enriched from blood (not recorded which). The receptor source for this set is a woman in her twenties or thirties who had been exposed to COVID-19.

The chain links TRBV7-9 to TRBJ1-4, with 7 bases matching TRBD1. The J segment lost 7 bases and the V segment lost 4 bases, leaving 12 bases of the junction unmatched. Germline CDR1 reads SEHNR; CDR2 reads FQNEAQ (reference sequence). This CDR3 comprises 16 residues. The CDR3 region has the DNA TGTGCCAGCAGCTCAACTAACAGGGGTGTCGGTGAAAAACTGTTTTTT. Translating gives CASSSTNRGVGEKLFF.

For the CDR3, the DNA is TGCGCCAGCAGCTTGGAACAGGCCCTAGCGGGCTACACCTTC. This encodes CASSLEQALAGYTF. The chain recombines TRBV5-1 with TRBJ1-2, with a possible D match to TRBD1 (5 bases). The CDR3 has 14 amino acids. V lost 0 bases and J 8 bases, leaving 14 bases between the germline ends. The germline CDR1 and CDR2 sequences are SGHRS and YFSETQ.

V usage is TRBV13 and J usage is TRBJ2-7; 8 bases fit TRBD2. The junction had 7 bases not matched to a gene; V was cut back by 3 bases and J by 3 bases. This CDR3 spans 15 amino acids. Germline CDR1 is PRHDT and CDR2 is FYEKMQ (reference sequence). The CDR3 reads CASSFLSGTSYEQYF. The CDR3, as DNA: TGTGCCAGCAGCTTCCTTAGCGGGACTAGCTACGAGCAGTACTTC.

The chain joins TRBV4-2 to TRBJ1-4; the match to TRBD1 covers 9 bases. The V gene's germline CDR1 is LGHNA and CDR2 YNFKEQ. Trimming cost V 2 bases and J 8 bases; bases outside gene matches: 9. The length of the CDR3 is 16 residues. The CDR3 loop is CASSQPPGTGREKLFF. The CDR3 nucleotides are TGTGCCAGCAGCCAACCCCCAGGGACAGGGAGGGAAAAACTGTTTTTT.

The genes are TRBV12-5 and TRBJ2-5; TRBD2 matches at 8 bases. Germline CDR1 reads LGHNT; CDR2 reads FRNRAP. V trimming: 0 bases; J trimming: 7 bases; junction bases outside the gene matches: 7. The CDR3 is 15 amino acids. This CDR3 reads CASGLVAGARGTQYF. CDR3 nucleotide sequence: TGTGCTAGTGGTTTGGTAGCGGGGGCGCGTGGGACCCAGTACTTC. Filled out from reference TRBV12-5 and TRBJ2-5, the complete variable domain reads DARVTQTPRHKVTEMGQEVTMRCQPILGHNTVFWYRQTMMQGLELLAYFRNRAPLDDSGMPKDRFSAEMPDATLATLKIQPSEPRDSAVYFCASGLVAGARGTQYFGPGTRLLVL.

CDR3 amino acids: CASSKGLAGGSSYEQYF. The DNA of the CDR3 is TGTGCCAGCAGCAAGGGACTAGCGGGAGGTAGCTCCTACGAGCAGTACTTC. V gene TRBV5-4 combines with J gene TRBJ2-7, with 15 bases identical to TRBD2. The CDR3 length is 17 residues. Per germline, CDR1 SGHNT and CDR2 YYREEE (reference sequence). After removal of 4 bases from V and 0 bases from J, the junction contained 5 bases not matched to a gene.

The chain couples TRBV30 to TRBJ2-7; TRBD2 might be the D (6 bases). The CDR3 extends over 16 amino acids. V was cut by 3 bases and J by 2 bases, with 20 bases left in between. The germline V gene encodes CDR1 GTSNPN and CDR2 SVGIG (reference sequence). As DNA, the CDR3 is TGTGCCTGGAGGTGGCCCAGGCGGGGTGGGACCTACGAGCAGTACTTC. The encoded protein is CAWRWPRRGGTYEQYF.

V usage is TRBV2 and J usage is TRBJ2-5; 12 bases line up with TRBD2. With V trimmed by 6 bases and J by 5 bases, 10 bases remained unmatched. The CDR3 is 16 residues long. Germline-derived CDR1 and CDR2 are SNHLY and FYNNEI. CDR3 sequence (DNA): TGTGCCAGCAGGGAACTGACTAGCGGGAGTAAGGAGACCCAGTACTTC. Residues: CASRELTSGSKETQYF. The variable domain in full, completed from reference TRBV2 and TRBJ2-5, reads EPEVTQTPSHQVTQMGQEVILRCVPISNHLYFYWYRQILGQKVEFLVSFYNNEISEKSEIFDDQFSVERPDGSNFTLKIRSTKLEDSAMYFCASRELTSGSKETQYFGPGTRLLVL.

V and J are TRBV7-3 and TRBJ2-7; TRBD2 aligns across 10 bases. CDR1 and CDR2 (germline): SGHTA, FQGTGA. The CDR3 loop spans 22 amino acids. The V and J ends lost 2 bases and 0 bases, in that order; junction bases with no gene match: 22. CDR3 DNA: TGTGCCAGCAGCTTAGAGGCAGGGTTTTGGGATAGCGGGAGGCAACGCTCCTACGAGCAGTACTTC. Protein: CASSLEAGFWDSGRQRSYEQYF. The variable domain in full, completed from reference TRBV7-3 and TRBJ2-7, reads GAGVSQTPSNKVTEKGKYVELRCDPISGHTALYWYRQSLGQGPEFLIYFQGTGAADDSGLPNDRFFAVRPEGSVSTLKIQRTERGDSAVYLCASSLEAGFWDSGRQRSYEQYFGPGTRLTVT.

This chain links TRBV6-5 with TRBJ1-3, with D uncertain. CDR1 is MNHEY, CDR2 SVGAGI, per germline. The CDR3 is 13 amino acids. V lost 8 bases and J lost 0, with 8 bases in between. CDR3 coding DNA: TGTGCCAGCGAGTCGGGCTCTGGAAACACCATATATTTT. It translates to CASESGSGNTIYF.

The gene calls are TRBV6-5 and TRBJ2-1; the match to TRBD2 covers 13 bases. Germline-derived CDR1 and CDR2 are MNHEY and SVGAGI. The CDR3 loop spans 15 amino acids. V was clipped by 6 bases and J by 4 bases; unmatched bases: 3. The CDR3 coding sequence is TGTGCCAGCAGGACTAGCGGGGGGCAATACAATGAGCAGTTCTTC. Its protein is CASRTSGGQYNEQFF.

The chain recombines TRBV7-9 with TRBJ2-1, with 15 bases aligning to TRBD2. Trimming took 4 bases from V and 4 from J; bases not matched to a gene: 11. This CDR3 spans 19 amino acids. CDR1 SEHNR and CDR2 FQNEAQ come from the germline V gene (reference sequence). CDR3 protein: CASSWGTSGRPPKYNEQFF. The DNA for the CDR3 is TGTGCCAGCAGCTGGGGGACTAGCGGGAGGCCTCCAAAATACAATGAGCAGTTCTTC.

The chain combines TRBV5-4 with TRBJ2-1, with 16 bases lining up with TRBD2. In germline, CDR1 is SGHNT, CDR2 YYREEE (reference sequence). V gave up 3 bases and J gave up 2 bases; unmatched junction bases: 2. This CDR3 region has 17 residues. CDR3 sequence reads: CASSSGTSGGAYNEQFF. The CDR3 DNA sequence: TGTGCCAGCAGCTCCGGGACTAGCGGGGGGGCCTACAATGAGCAGTTCTTC.

CDR3 region: CASRAQREDIQYF. The CDR3 coding sequence is TGCGCCAGCAGAGCGCAGCGAGAGGACATTCAGTACTTC. The chain has TRBV10-2 and TRBJ2-4; D unclear. The CDR3 consists of 13 residues. CDR1 and CDR2 from the germline V gene are WSHSY and SAAADI. V gave up 6 bases and J gave up 8 bases, with 14 bases separating them.

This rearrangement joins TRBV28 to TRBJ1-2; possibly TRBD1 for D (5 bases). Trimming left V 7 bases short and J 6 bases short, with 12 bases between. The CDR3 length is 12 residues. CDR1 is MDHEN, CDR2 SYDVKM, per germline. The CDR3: CASTPWGDGYTF. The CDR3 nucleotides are TGTGCCAGCACCCCATGGGGGGATGGCTACACCTTC.

CDR3 residues: CASSPGTGLLYSNQPQHF. The DNA for the CDR3 is TGTGCCAGCAGTCCAGGGACAGGTCTACTATATAGCAATCAGCCCCAGCATTTT. This chain connects TRBV6-2 or TRBV6-3 to TRBJ1-5; 8 nucleotides line up with TRBD1. Germline CDR1 and CDR2: MNHEY and SVGEGT. The junction had 12 bases not matched to a gene; V was cut back by 5 bases and J by 0 bases. This CDR3 is 18 amino acids long.

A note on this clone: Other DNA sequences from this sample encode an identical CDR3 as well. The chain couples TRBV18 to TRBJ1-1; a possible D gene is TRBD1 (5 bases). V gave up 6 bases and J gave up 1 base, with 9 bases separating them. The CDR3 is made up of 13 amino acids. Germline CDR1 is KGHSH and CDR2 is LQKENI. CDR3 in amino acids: CASSPTENTEAFF. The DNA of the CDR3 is TGTGCCAGCTCGCCGACAGAGAACACTGAAGCTTTCTTT.

The CDR3 DNA is TGTGCCAGCAGCTTAGATGCACAGGGACCCTATGGCTACACCTTC. Translation: CASSLDAQGPYGYTF. The chain has TRBV7-8 and TRBJ1-2; perhaps TRBD1 as D (6 bases). The V end lost 1 base, the J end lost 4 bases, and 13 bases lay between the germline ends. This CDR3 comprises 15 residues. Germline V CDR1 and CDR2: SGHVS, FQNEAQ.

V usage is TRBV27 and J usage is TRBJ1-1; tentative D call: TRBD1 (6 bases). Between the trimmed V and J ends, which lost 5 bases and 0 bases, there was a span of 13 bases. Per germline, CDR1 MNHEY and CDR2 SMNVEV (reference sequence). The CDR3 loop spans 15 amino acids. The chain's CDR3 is CASSPPQGLNTEAFF. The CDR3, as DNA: TGTGCCAGCAGTCCGCCACAGGGCCTGAACACTGAAGCTTTCTTT.

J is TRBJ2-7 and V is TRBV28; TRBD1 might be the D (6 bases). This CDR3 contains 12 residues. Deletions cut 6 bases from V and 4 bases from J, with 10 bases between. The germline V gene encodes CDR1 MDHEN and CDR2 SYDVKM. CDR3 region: CASRKTGYEQYF. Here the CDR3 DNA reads TGTGCCAGCAGAAAAACAGGGTACGAGCAGTACTTC.

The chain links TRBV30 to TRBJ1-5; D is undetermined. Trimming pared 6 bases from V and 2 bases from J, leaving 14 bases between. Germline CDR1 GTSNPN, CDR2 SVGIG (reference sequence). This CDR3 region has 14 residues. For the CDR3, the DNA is TGTGCCTGCAGAGGGAGTAATGGCAATCAGCCCCAGCATTTT. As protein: CACRGSNGNQPQHF.

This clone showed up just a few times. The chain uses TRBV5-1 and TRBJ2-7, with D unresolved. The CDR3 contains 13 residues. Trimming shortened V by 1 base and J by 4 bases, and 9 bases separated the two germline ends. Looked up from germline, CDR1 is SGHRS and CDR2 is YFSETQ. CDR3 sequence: CASSLFSFYEQYF. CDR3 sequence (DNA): TGCGCCAGCAGCTTGTTCAGTTTTTACGAGCAGTACTTC.

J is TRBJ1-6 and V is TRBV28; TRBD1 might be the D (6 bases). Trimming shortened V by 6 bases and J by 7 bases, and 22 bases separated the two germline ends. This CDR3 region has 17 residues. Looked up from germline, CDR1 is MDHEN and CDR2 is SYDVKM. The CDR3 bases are TGTGCCAGCAGCTCCACAGGGCTCATTGTCCCCAATTCACCCCTCCACTTT. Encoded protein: CASSSTGLIVPNSPLHF.

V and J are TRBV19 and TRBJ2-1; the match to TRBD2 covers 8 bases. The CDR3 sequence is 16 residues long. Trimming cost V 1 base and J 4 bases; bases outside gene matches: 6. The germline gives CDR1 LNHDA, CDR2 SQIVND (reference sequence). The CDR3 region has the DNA TGTGCCAGTAGTATAGCCCGCGGGAGGTTGTACAATGAGCAGTTCTTC. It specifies CASSIARGRLYNEQFF.

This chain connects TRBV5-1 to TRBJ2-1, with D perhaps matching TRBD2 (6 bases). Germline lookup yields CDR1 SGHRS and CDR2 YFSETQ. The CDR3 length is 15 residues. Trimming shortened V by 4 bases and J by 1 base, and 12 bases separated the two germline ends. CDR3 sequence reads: CASSTGTASYNEQFF. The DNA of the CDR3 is TGCGCCAGCAGCACCGGGACTGCTTCCTACAATGAGCAGTTCTTC.